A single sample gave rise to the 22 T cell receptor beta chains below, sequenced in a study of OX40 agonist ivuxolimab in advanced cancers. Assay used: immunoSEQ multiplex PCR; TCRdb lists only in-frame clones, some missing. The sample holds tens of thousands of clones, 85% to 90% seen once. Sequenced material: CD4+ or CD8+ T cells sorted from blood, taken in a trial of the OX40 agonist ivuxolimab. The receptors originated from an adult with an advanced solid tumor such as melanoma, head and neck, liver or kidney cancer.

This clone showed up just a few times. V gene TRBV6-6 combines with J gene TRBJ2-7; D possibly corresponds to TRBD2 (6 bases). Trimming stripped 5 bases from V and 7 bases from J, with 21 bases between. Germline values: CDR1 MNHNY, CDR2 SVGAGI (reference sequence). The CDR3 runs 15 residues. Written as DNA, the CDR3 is TGTGCCAGCAGTCGAGCCCCCGCGGGGAATCGGGAGCAGTACTTC. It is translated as CASSRAPAGNREQYF.

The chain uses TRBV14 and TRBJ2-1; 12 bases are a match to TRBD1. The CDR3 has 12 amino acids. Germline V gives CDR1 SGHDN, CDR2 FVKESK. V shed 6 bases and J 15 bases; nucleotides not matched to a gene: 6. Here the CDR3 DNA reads TGTGCCAGCAGTCCGGGACAGGGGGCGCGGTTCTTC. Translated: CASSPGQGARFF.

CDR3 residues: CASSPLLGTTPQETQYF. The DNA for the CDR3 is TGTGCCAGCAGCCCTCTGCTCGGGACTACCCCCCAAGAGACCCAGTACTTC. This chain joins TRBV14 and TRBJ2-5, with 7 bases aligning to TRBD2. The V and J ends lost 4 bases and 1 base, in that order; junction bases with no gene match: 12. The CDR3 totals 17 residues. Germline CDR1 and CDR2: SGHDN and FVKESK.

The CDR3: CASSPSGSWNNEQFF. The CDR3 DNA sequence: TGTGCCAGCAGCCCTAGCGGGAGCTGGAACAATGAGCAGTTCTTC. J is TRBJ2-1 and V is TRBV7-6; 10 bases fit TRBD2. The CDR3 runs 15 residues. V shed 5 bases and J 5 bases; nucleotides not matched to a gene: 6. Germline assignment: CDR1 SGHVS and CDR2 FNYEAQ.

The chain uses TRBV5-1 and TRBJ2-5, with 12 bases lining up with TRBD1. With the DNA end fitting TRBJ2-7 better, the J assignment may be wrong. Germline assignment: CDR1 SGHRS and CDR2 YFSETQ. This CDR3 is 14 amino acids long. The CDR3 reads CASSWDRGRVEQYF. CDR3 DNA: TGCGCCAGCAGCTGGGACAGGGGGCGGGTCGAGCAGTACTTC.

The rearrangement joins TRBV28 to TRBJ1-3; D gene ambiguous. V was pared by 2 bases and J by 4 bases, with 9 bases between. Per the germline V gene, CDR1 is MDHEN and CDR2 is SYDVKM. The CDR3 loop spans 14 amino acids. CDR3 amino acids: CASSLGGKGNTIYF. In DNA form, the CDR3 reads TGTGCCAGCAGTTTAGGAGGGAAGGGAAACACCATATATTTT.

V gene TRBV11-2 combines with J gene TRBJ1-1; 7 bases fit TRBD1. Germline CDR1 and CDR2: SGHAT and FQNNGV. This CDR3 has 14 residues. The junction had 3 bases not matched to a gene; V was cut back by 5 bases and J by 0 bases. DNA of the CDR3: TGTGCCAGCAGCCCCGGACAGGTGAACACTGAAGCTTTCTTT. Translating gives CASSPGQVNTEAFF.

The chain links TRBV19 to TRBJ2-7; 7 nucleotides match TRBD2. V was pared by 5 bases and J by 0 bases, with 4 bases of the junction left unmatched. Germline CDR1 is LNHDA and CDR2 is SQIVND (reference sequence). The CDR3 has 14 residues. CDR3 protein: CASSGSGGSYEQYF. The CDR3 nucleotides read TGTGCCAGTAGTGGCTCGGGGGGCTCCTACGAGCAGTACTTC.

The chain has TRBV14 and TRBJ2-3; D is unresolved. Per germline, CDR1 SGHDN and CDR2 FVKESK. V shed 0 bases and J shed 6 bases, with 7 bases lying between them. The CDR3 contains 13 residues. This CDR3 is CASSQDRVDTQYF. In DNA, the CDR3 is TGTGCCAGCAGCCAAGATCGTGTGGATACGCAGTATTTT.

The CDR3 DNA is TGTGCCAGCAGATCTAGCGGGACTAGCACAGATACGCAGTATTTT. This encodes CASRSSGTSTDTQYF. The chain links TRBV6-1 to TRBJ2-3; TRBD2 matches at 9 bases. Germline-derived CDR1 and CDR2 are MNHNS and SASEGT. With 6 bases clipped from V and 0 bases from J, the junction kept 4 bases outside the gene matches. There are 15 residues in the CDR3.

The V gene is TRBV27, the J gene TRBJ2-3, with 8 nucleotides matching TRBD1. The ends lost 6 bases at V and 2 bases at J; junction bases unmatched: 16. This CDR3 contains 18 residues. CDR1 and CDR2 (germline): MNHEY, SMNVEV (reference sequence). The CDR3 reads CASRVSGTGNLYTDTQYF. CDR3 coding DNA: TGTGCCAGCAGGGTTTCCGGGACAGGCAATCTATACACAGATACGCAGTATTTT.

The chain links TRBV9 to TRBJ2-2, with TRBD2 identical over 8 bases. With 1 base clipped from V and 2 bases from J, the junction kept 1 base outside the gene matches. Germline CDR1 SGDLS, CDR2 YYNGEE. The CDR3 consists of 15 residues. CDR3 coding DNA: TGTGCCAGCAGCGTAACTAGCGGTAACACCGGGGAGCTGTTTTTT. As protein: CASSVTSGNTGELFF.

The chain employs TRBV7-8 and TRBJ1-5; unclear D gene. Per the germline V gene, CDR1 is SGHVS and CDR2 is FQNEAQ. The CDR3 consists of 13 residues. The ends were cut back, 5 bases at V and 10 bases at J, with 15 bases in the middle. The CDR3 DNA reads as TGTGCCAGCAGCACCGACGCCCAGACCCCCCAGCATTTT. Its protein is CASSTDAQTPQHF.

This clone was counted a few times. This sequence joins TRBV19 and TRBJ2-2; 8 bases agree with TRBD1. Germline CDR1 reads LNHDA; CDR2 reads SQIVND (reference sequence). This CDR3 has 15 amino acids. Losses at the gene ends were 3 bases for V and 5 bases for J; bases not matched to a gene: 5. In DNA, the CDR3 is TGTGCCAGTAGTATCCTCACAGGGGGAACCGGGGAGCTGTTTTTT. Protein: CASSILTGGTGELFF.

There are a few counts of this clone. The chain's CDR3 is CASSPRGTAYEQYF. The DNA of the CDR3 is TGCGCCAGCAGCCCGAGGGGTACAGCCTACGAGCAGTACTTC. The chain uses TRBV10-1 and TRBJ2-7; D tentatively reads TRBD1 or TRBD2 (5 bases each). Germline lookup yields CDR1 WNHNN and CDR2 SYGVQD (reference sequence). This CDR3 is built from 14 residues. Trimming shortened V by 6 bases and J by 2 bases, and 14 bases separated the two germline ends.

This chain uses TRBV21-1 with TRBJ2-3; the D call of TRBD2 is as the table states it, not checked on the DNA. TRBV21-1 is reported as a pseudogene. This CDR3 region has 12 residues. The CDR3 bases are TGTGCCAGCAGCAAATCTCCAGATACGCAGTATTTT. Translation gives CASSKSPDTQYF.

CDR3 sequence reads: CASSQLGGEAFF. In DNA, the CDR3 is TGCGCCAGCAGTCAGTTGGGTGGTGAAGCTTTCTTT. The chain has TRBV5-1 and TRBJ1-1; no clear D. CDR1 is SGHRS, CDR2 YFSETQ, per germline. V was shortened by 5 bases and J by 7 bases, with 12 bases between the two germline ends. This CDR3 is built from 12 residues. The variable domain in full, with the rest retrieved from reference TRBV5-1 and TRBJ1-1, is KAGVTQTPRYLIKTRGQQVTLSCSPISGHRSVSWYQQTPGQGLQFLFEYFSETQRNKGNFPGRFSGRQFSNSRSEMNVSTLELGDSALYLCASSQLGGEAFFGQGTRLTVV.

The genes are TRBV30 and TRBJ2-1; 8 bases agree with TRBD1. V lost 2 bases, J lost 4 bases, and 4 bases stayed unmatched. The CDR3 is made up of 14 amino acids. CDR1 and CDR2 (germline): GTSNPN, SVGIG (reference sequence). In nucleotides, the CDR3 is TGTGCCTGGAGTCCGGGACAGGAGTACAATGAGCAGTTCTTC. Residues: CAWSPGQEYNEQFF.

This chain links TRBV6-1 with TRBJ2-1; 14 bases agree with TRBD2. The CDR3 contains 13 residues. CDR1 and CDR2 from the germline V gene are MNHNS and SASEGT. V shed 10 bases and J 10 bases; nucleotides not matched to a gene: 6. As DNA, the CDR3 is TGTGCCACCCGACTAGCGGGAGGGGGGGAGCAGTTCTTC. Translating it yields CATRLAGGGEQFF.

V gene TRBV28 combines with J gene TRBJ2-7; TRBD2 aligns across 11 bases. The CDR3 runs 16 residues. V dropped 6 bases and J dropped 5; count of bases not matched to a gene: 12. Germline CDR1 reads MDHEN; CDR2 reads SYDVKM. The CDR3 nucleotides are TGTGCCAGCAGAAGACTAGCGGGGTCGCGTGGAAACGAGCAGTACTTC. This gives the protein CASRRLAGSRGNEQYF.

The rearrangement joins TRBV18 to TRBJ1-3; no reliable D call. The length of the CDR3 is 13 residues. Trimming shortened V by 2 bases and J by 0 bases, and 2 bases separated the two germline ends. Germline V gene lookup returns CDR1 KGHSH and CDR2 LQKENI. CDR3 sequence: CASSPDSGNTIYF. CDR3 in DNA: TGTGCCAGCTCACCAGACTCTGGAAACACCATATATTTT.

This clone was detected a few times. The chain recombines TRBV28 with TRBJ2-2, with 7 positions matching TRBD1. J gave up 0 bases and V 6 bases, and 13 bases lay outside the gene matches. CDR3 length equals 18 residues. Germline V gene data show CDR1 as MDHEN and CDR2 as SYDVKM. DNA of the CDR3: TGTGCCAGCAGCCCACAGGGGTCCTGGTTCGCGAACACCGGGGAGCTGTTTTTT. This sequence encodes CASSPQGSWFANTGELFF.